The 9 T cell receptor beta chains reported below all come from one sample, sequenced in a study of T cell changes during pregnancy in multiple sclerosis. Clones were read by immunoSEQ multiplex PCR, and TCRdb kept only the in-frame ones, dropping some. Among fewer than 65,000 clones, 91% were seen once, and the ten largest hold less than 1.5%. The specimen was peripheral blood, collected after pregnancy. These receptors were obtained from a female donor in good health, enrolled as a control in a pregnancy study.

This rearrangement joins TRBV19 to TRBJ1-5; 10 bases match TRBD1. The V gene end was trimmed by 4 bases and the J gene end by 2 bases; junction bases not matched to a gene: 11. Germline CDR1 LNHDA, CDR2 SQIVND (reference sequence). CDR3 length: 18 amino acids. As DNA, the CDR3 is TGTGCCAGTAGTAAGGTGACAGGGGGCAGATTCGGCAATCAGCCCCAGCATTTT. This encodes CASSKVTGGRFGNQPQHF.

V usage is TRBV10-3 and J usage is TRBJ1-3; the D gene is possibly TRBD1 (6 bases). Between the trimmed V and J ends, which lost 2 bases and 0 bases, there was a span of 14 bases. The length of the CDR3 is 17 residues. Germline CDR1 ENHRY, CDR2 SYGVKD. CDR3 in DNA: TGTGCCATCAGTGAGACTCGACAGGTTACCTCTGGAAACACCATATATTTT. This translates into CAISETRQVTSGNTIYF.

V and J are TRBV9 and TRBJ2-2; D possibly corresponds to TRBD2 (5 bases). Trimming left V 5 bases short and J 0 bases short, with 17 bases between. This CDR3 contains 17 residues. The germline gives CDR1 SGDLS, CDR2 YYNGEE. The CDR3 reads CASSITSGISNTGELFF. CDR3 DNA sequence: TGTGCCAGCAGTATTACTTCGGGGATTTCGAACACCGGGGAGCTGTTTTTT.

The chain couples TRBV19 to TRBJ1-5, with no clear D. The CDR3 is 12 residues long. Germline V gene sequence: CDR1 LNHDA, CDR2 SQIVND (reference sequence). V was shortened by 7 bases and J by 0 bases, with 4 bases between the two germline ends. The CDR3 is CASTISNQPQHF. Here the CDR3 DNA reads TGTGCCAGTACAATTAGCAATCAGCCCCAGCATTTT.

CDR3 sequence reads: CASSQQPGGSYEQYF. Here the CDR3 DNA reads TGTGCCAGCAGCCAACAACCTGGAGGGTCCTACGAGCAGTACTTC. V is TRBV4-2 and J is TRBJ2-7; weak D call: TRBD2 (6 bases). V was shortened by 2 bases and J by 1 base, with 12 bases between the two germline ends. The CDR3 spans 15 residues. Germline V gives CDR1 LGHNA, CDR2 YNFKEQ.

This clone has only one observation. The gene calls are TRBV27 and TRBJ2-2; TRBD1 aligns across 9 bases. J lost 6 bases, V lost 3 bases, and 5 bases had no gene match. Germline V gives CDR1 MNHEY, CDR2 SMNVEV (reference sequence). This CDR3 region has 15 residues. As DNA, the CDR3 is TGTGCCAGCAGTTTGAGAGGACAGGGGTCCGGGGAGCTGTTTTTT. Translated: CASSLRGQGSGELFF.

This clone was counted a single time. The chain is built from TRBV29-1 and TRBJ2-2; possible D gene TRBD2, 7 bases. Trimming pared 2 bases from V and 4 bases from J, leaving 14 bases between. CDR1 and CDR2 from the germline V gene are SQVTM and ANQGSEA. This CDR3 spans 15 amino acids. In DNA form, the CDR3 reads TGCAGCGTTGAACCTTTGGGGGGGCCCACCGGGGAGCTGTTTTTT. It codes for CSVEPLGGPTGELFF.

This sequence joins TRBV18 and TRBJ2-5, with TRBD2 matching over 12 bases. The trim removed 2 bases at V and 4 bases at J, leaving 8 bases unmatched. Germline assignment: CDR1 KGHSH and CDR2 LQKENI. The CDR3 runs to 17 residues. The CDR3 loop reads CASSPEASGGAGETQYF. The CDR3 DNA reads TGTGCCAGCTCACCAGAAGCTAGCGGGGGGGCAGGAGAGACCCAGTACTTC.

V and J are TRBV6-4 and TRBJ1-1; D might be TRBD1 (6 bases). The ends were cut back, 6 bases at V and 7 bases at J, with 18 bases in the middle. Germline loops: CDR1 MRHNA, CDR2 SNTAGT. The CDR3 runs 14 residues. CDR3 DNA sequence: TGTGCCAGCAGACCGGGACAAGGGTTTAATGAAGCTTTCTTT. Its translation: CASRPGQGFNEAFF.